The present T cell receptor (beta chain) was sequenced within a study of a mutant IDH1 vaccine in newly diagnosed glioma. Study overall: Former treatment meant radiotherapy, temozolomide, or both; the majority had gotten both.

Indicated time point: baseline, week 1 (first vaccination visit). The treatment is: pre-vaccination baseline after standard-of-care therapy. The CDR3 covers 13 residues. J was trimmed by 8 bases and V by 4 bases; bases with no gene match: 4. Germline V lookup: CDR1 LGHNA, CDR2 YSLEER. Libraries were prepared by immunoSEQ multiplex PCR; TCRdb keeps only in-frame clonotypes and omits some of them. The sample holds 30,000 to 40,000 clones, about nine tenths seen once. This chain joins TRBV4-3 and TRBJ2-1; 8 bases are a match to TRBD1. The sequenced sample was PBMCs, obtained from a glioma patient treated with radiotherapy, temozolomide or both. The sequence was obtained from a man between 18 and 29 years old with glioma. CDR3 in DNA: TGCGCCAGCAGCCTGGACAGGGCTGATGAGCAGTTCTTC. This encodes CASSLDRADEQFF.